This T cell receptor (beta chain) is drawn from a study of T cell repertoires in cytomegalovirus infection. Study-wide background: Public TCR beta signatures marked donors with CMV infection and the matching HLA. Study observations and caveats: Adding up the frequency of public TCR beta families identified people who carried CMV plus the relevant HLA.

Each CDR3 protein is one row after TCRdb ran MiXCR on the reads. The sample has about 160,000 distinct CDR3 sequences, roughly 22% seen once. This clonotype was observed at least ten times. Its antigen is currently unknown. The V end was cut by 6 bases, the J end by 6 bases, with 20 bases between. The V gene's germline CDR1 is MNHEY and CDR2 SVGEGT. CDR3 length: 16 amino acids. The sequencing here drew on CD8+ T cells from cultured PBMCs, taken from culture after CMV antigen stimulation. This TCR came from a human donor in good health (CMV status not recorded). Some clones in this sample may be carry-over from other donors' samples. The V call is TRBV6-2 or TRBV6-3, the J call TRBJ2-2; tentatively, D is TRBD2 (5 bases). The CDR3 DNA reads TGTGCCAGCAGCCCCGCGGTGGATTTGGGAGCCGGGGAGCTGTTTTTT. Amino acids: CASSPAVDLGAGELFF.